Listed here is a single T cell receptor (beta chain). The entry originates in a study of beta chain features in type 1 diabetes. CDR1 is KGHSH, CDR2 LQKENI, per germline. Trimming removed 4 bases at V and 5 bases at J, with 8 bases between. CDR3 length equals 13 residues. The entirety of the isolated RNA underwent reverse transcription, so expressed TCRB transcripts were sequenced. An average roughly 3.6 million reads came from naive, central memory and regulatory T cell samples. Assay: immunoSEQ multiplex PCR; the TCRdb copy retains only in-frame clones and omits some. The sample contains some 400,000 clones, more than 12% of which appear only once.

This clonotype was sampled from a woman younger than 30 in good health. Material for sequencing was naive CD4+ T cells from blood. V usage is TRBV18 and J usage is TRBJ2-2; D is uncertain. CDR3 coding DNA: TGTGCCAGCTCACATTCGGAGACCGGGGAGCTGTTTTTT. This codes for CASSHSETGELFF.